This note documents a single T cell receptor beta chain sequence. Time point defined: week 3, after first cycle of checkpoint inhibitor. Sequenced by immunoSEQ multiplex PCR; TCRdb stores in-frame clones only, minus some. The repertoire consists of around 20,000 clones, with about 90% occurring once and the leading ten covering roughly 7.1%. These data are taken from a study of blood T cell dynamics during melanoma immunotherapy. V gave up 5 bases and J gave up 0 bases, with 8 bases separating them. The germline V gene has CDR1 GTSNPN and CDR2 SVGIG (reference sequence). The CDR3 runs 12 residues. The clonotype was recovered from a human donor with melanoma. The source material was blood, sampled from a patient treated with checkpoint blockade. The V gene is TRBV30, the J gene TRBJ2-7, with no clear D. CDR3 nucleotides: TGTGCCTGGGGGGTCGGCTCCTACGAGCAGTACTTC. Translation: CAWGVGSYEQYF.